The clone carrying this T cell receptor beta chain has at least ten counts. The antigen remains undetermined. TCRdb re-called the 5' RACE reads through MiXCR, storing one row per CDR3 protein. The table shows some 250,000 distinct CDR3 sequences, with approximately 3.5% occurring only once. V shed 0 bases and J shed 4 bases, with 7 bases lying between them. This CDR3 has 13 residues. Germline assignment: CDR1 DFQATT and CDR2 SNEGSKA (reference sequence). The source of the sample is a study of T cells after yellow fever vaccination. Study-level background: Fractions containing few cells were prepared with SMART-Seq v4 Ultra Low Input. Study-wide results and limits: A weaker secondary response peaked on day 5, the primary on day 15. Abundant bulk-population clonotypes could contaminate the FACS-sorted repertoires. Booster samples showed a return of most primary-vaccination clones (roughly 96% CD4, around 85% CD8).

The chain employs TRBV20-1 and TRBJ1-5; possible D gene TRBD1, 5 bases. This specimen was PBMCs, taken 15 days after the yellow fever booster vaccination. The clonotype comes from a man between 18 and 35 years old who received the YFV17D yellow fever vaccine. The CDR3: CSARDRANQPQHF. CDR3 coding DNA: TGCAGTGCTAGAGACAGGGCTAATCAGCCCCAGCATTTT.